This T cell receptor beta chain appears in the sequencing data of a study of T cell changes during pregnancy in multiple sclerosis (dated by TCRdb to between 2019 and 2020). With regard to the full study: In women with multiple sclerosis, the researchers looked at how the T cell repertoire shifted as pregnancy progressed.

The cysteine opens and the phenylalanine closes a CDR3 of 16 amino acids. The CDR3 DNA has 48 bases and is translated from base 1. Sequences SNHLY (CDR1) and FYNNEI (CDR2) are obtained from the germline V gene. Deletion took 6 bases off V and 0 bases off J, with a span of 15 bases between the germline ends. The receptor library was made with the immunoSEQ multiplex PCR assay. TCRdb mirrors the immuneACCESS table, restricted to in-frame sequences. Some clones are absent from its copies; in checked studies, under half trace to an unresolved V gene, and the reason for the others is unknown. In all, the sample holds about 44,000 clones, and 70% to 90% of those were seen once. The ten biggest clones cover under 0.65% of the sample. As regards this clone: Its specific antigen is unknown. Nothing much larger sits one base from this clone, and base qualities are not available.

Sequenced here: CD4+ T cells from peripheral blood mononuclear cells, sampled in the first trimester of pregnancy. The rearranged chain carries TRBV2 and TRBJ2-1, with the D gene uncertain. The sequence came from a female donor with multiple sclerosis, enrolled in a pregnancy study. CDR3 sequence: CASSSSTNPSYNEQFF. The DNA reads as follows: TGTGCCAGCAGCTCCTCCACTAACCCCTCCTACAATGAGCAGTTCTTC.